This entry lists 27 T cell receptor beta chains sequenced from one sample in a study of T cells in Graves' hyperthyroidism and ophthalmopathy. The investigators amplified TCR beta CDR3 regions from RNA transcripts. HTBI primers were employed in a first-round RT-PCR of the TCR CDR3. A single record per CDR3 protein comes from TCRdb applying MiXCR to the multiplex PCR reads. In the table there are a few hundred thousand distinct CDR3 sequences, more than 15% of which are singletons. Sequenced sample: blood. Receptors were obtained from a young woman with Graves' hyperthyroidism.

This clonotype was recorded many times. The chain couples TRBV7-9 to TRBJ1-2; no firm D call. CDR3 length equals 17 residues. Germline values: CDR1 SEHNR, CDR2 FQNEAQ (reference sequence). Trimming cost V 5 bases and J 4 bases, with 23 bases left between them. This chain's CDR3 is CASSNRIDVNRGYGYTF. As DNA, the CDR3 is TGTGCCAGCAGCAACCGGATAGACGTGAATCGGGGCTATGGCTACACCTTC.

The chain recombines TRBV7-2 with TRBJ2-1, with 12 bases matching TRBD2. The CDR3 is 14 residues long. V dropped 6 bases and J dropped 6; count of bases not matched to a gene: 3. Germline CDR1 SGHTA, CDR2 FQGNSA. The CDR3 DNA is TGTGCCAGCAGGAGACTAGCGGGAGTCAATGAGCAGTTCTTC. Amino acid sequence: CASRRLAGVNEQFF. The whole variable domain, filled in from reference TRBV7-2 and TRBJ2-1, reads GAGVSQSPSNKVTEKGKDVELRCDPISGHTALYWYRQSLGQGLEFLIYFQGNSAPDKSGLPSDRFSAERTGGSVSTLTIQRTQQEDSAVYLCASRRLAGVNEQFFGPGTRLTVL.

Remarks on this clonotype: This may arise from a read error, as a much more abundant clone is one base away. J is TRBJ2-1 and V is TRBV7-2; 14 bases line up with TRBD2. This CDR3 contains 20 residues. Germline assignment: CDR1 SGHTA and CDR2 FQGNSA. The CDR3 DNA reads as TGTGCCAGCAGCTCCACGGTGACTAGCGGGAGGGCCCTAGGGGACAATGGGCAGTTCTTC. Residues: CASSSTVTSGRALGDNGQFF.

The sample holds many counts of this clonotype. The chain employs TRBV20-1 and TRBJ2-7; 7 nucleotides agree with TRBD1. Germline trimming cut 6 bases from V and 4 bases from J; bases unmatched to any gene: 9. Per the germline V gene, CDR1 is DFQATT and CDR2 is SNEGSKA (reference sequence). This CDR3 is built from 13 residues. Here the CDR3 DNA reads TGCAGTGCCTCACGGGACAGATTATACGAGCAGTACTTC. Protein product: CSASRDRLYEQYF.

Concerning this clonotype: This could be a read error, since a much larger clone is one nucleotide away. The chain recombines TRBV2 with TRBJ2-7; a possible D gene is TRBD2 (6 bases). Per the germline V gene, CDR1 is SNHLY and CDR2 is FYNNEI. V gave up 11 bases and J gave up 7 bases, with 18 bases separating them. CDR3 size: 12 residues. Here the CDR3 DNA reads TGTGCCGGGGGAGGTATCTACAATGAGCAGTACTTC. This codes for CAGGGIYNEQYF.

This clonotype was seen many times. This chain links TRBV7-9 with TRBJ2-7, with TRBD2 identical over 10 bases. The ends lost 2 bases at V and 5 bases at J; junction bases unmatched: 3. Germline CDR1 and CDR2: SEHNR and FQNEAQ (reference sequence). The CDR3 extends over 14 amino acids. The CDR3: CASSLSGRGDEQYF. The CDR3 bases are TGTGCCAGCAGCTTAAGCGGGAGGGGTGACGAGCAGTACTTC. Using reference TRBV7-9 and TRBJ2-7 for the parts outside the CDR3, the full variable domain is DTGVSQNPRHKITKRGQNVTFRCDPISEHNRLYWYRQTLGQGPEFLTYFQNEAQLEKSRLLSDRFSAERPKGSFSTLEIQRTEQGDSAMYLCASSLSGRGDEQYFGPGTRLTVT.

CDR3 DNA: TGTGCCAGCAGCCAGGAGGGGGACCAGCCCCAGCATTTT. It codes for CASSQEGDQPQHF. The rearrangement links TRBV4-2 to TRBJ1-5; D is possibly TRBD1 (6 bases). From germline, CDR1 is LGHNA and CDR2 YNFKEQ. Trimming removed 3 bases at V and 7 bases at J, with 10 bases between. CDR3 size: 13 residues.

The chain links TRBV5-1 to TRBJ1-4, with 8 bases aligning to TRBD1. The trim removed 3 bases at V and 7 bases at J, leaving 11 bases unmatched. The CDR3 consists of 16 residues. CDR1 is SGHRS, CDR2 YFSETQ, per germline. DNA of the CDR3: TGCGCCAGCAGCTATTATTCTCCGGACAGGGCTGAAAAACTGTTTTTT. Its translation: CASSYYSPDRAEKLFF.

This chain connects TRBV14 to TRBJ2-3; D is uncertain. Deletions cut 0 bases from V and 6 bases from J, with 10 bases between. The germline V gene has CDR1 SGHDN and CDR2 FVKESK. This CDR3 is 14 amino acids long. The CDR3 nucleotides are TGTGCCAGCAGCCAAGATGTCGGTTTGGATACGCAGTATTTT. It encodes CASSQDVGLDTQYF.

This clonotype occurred a few times. This rearrangement joins TRBV15 to TRBJ2-7; D unresolved. V lost 5 bases to trimming and J lost 7 bases, with 18 bases between them. The CDR3 is made up of 14 amino acids. The germline V gene has CDR1 LNHNV and CDR2 YYDKDF (reference sequence). In DNA, the CDR3 is TGTGCCACCAGCTCTAATTATGCAGTCGGTGAGCAGTACTTC. Its translation: CATSSNYAVGEQYF.

A note on this clonotype: One end of the junction is discordant with germline, which a read error may explain. This chain uses TRBV5-1 with TRBJ2-3, with TRBD2 matching 11 bases. Germline-derived CDR1 and CDR2 are SGHRS and YFSETQ. The length of the CDR3 is 18 residues. The CDR3 nucleotides read TGTGCCAGCAGCCCACCCGGGACTAGCGGAACTAGCACAGATACGCAGTATTTT. Its translation is CASSPPGTSGTSTDTQYF.

This clonotype was observed at least ten times. The chain's CDR3 is CASSSARGSMPDTQYF. The CDR3 DNA reads TGTGCCAGCAGCTCCGCCCGGGGGAGTATGCCAGATACGCAGTATTTT. The V and J genes are TRBV7-2 and TRBJ2-3; TRBD2 is a possible D gene (6 bases). Germline lookup yields CDR1 SGHTA and CDR2 FQGNSA. The V and J ends lost 4 bases and 4 bases respectively, with 18 bases between them. The CDR3 length is 16 residues.

This clonotype was seen more than once but under ten times. The rearrangement uses TRBV6-1 and TRBJ1-1; the D gene is possibly TRBD1 (6 bases). The ends were cut back, 7 bases at V and 7 bases at J, with 13 bases in the middle. This CDR3 spans 12 amino acids. Germline CDR1 and CDR2: MNHNS and SASEGT. The CDR3 protein is CASKRQEIEAFF. The CDR3 region has the DNA TGTGCCAGCAAGCGACAGGAGATTGAAGCTTTCTTT.

Comment on this clonotype: This sequence may be a read error, since a much larger clone differs from it by one base. The chain has TRBV5-5 and TRBJ1-2, with D unresolved. The CDR3 is 13 amino acids. Trimming pared 1 base from V and 4 bases from J, leaving 8 bases between. Germline CDR1 reads SGHKS; CDR2 reads YYEKEE (reference sequence). The CDR3 protein is CASSLNSLYGYTF. In DNA form, the CDR3 reads TGTGCCAGCAGCTTGAACAGCCTCTATGGCTACACCTTC.

There are a few counts of this clonotype. The CDR3 DNA is TGTGCCAGCAGCCAAGTGCTAGCGGGAGCCGGGGAGCTGTTTTTT. Residues: CASSQVLAGAGELFF. V and J are TRBV3-1 and TRBJ2-2; 10 bases match TRBD2. V lost 1 base, J lost 6 bases, and 2 bases stayed unmatched. Per germline, CDR1 LGHDT and CDR2 YNNKEL (reference sequence). The CDR3 covers 15 residues.

This chain connects TRBV18 to TRBJ2-1; the match to TRBD2 covers 8 bases. The germline CDR1 and CDR2 sequences are KGHSH and LQKENI. Trimming at V came to 4 bases and at J to 4 bases, leaving 12 bases not matched to a gene. The CDR3 totals 17 residues. The chain's CDR3 is CASSRTLAGTGYNEQFF. The CDR3 nucleotides read TGTGCCAGCTCACGAACGCTAGCGGGTACCGGGTACAATGAGCAGTTCTTC.

The V and J genes are TRBV7-2 and TRBJ2-2; the D gene is possibly TRBD2 (6 bases). The CDR3 runs to 17 residues. Per germline, CDR1 SGHTA and CDR2 FQGNSA. Trimming took off 2 bases at V and 8 bases at J, with 21 bases between the two ends. The CDR3 DNA reads TGTGCCAGCAGCTTATACGGTAGCGGTCTAGGGTATGGGGAGCTGTTTTTT. It specifies CASSLYGSGLGYGELFF.

This clonotype was seen at least ten times. CDR3 DNA: TGTGCCAGCAGCCAAGCCCCTGGCGAGCAGTTCTTC. Translation gives CASSQAPGEQFF. The V call is TRBV3-1, the J call TRBJ2-1; unclear D gene. Germline V gene lookup returns CDR1 LGHDT and CDR2 YNNKEL (reference sequence). The CDR3 sequence is 12 residues long. V was shortened by 1 base and J by 10 bases, with 8 bases between the two germline ends.

This clonotype was found many times. The V and J genes are TRBV5-1 and TRBJ2-7; 10 nucleotides line up with TRBD2. Germline CDR1 SGHRS, CDR2 YFSETQ. The CDR3 runs to 16 residues. The trim removed 3 bases at V and 5 bases at J, leaving 11 bases unmatched. CDR3 in amino acids: CASSSQGLAVVDEQYF. CDR3 bases: TGCGCCAGCAGCTCCCAAGGACTAGCGGTGGTTGACGAGCAGTACTTC.

This clonotype appeared a few times. The rearrangement joins TRBV4-1 to TRBJ1-5; a possible D gene is TRBD1 (5 bases). Trimming removed 2 bases at V and 4 bases at J, with 15 bases between. The CDR3 covers 16 residues. Per the germline V gene, CDR1 is MGHRA and CDR2 is YSYEKL. The CDR3 nucleotides are TGCGCCAGCAGCCAACCCGACCCAGGGTTAAATCAGCCCCAGCATTTT. Amino acid sequence: CASSQPDPGLNQPQHF.

The table lists this clonotype with a few counts. This chain joins TRBV7-9 and TRBJ1-2, with D possibly TRBD1 on 5 matching bases. The V gene's germline CDR1 is SEHNR and CDR2 FQNEAQ (reference sequence). Trimming took off 3 bases at V and 2 bases at J, with 10 bases between the two ends. The CDR3 runs 14 residues. CDR3 DNA sequence: TGTGCCAGCAGCTTCTGGGGACCGAACTATGGCTACACCTTC. Translating it yields CASSFWGPNYGYTF.

This clonotype was seen a few times. J is TRBJ1-1 and V is TRBV19; D perhaps matches TRBD1 (6 bases). With 1 base removed from V and 4 bases from J, the gap between germline ends came to 13 bases. The CDR3 has 15 residues. Germline CDR1 is LNHDA and CDR2 is SQIVND (reference sequence). CDR3: CASSIVAKGGTEAFF. DNA of the CDR3: TGTGCCAGTAGTATAGTAGCTAAGGGGGGCACTGAAGCTTTCTTT. The whole variable domain, remainder taken from reference TRBV19 and TRBJ1-1, is DGGITQSPKYLFRKEGQNVTLSCEQNLNHDAMYWYRQDPGQGLRLIYYSQIVNDFQKGDIAEGYSVSREKKESFPLTVTSAQKNPTAFYLCASSIVAKGGTEAFFGQGTRLTVV.

This clonotype appeared many times. The rearrangement uses TRBV6-1 and TRBJ1-1; TRBD1 is a possible D gene (5 bases). CDR1 and CDR2 from the germline V gene are MNHNS and SASEGT. The CDR3 is 13 amino acids. V was trimmed by 6 bases and J by 1 base, leaving 9 bases between them. The CDR3 loop reads CASRRGGNTEAFF. As DNA, the CDR3 is TGTGCCAGCAGAAGGGGAGGGAACACTGAAGCTTTCTTT.

This clonotype was seen a handful of times. The rearrangement uses TRBV19 and TRBJ2-7, with 10 bases that match TRBD1. The CDR3 is 15 residues long. V gave up 5 bases and J gave up 4 bases; unmatched junction bases: 8. Germline assignment: CDR1 LNHDA and CDR2 SQIVND (reference sequence). The chain's CDR3 is CASSVSGTGVYEQYF. The DNA of the CDR3 is TGTGCCAGTAGTGTTTCCGGGACAGGGGTATACGAGCAGTACTTC.

This clonotype was picked up many times. The rearrangement uses TRBV6-2 or TRBV6-3 and TRBJ2-2; D is perhaps TRBD2 (6 bases). Germline V CDR1 and CDR2: MNHEY, SVGEGT. The length of the CDR3 is 16 residues. With 6 bases removed from V and 7 bases from J, the gap between germline ends came to 21 bases. The CDR3 region is CASSPGTSFFGGELFF. The CDR3 coding sequence is TGTGCCAGCAGCCCAGGGACTTCTTTCTTTGGCGGGGAGCTGTTTTTT.

CDR3 bases: TGTGCCAGCAGCTTACGGTCCTTGGACGAGCAGTACTTC. It codes for CASSLRSLDEQYF. The rearrangement uses TRBV7-9 and TRBJ2-7; D ambiguous. Germline assignment: CDR1 SEHNR and CDR2 FQNEAQ (reference sequence). The CDR3 is 13 amino acids. Deletions cut 2 bases from V and 5 bases from J, with 10 bases between.

The rearrangement uses TRBV7-9 and TRBJ2-2; D unclear. Germline loops: CDR1 SEHNR, CDR2 FQNEAQ (reference sequence). This CDR3 region has 16 residues. Trimming took 7 bases from V and 6 from J, leaving 21 bases between them. The CDR3 DNA sequence: TGTGCCAGCACCGCATGGGGAATGTCTAATCCCGGGGAGCTGTTTTTT. This codes for CASTAWGMSNPGELFF.